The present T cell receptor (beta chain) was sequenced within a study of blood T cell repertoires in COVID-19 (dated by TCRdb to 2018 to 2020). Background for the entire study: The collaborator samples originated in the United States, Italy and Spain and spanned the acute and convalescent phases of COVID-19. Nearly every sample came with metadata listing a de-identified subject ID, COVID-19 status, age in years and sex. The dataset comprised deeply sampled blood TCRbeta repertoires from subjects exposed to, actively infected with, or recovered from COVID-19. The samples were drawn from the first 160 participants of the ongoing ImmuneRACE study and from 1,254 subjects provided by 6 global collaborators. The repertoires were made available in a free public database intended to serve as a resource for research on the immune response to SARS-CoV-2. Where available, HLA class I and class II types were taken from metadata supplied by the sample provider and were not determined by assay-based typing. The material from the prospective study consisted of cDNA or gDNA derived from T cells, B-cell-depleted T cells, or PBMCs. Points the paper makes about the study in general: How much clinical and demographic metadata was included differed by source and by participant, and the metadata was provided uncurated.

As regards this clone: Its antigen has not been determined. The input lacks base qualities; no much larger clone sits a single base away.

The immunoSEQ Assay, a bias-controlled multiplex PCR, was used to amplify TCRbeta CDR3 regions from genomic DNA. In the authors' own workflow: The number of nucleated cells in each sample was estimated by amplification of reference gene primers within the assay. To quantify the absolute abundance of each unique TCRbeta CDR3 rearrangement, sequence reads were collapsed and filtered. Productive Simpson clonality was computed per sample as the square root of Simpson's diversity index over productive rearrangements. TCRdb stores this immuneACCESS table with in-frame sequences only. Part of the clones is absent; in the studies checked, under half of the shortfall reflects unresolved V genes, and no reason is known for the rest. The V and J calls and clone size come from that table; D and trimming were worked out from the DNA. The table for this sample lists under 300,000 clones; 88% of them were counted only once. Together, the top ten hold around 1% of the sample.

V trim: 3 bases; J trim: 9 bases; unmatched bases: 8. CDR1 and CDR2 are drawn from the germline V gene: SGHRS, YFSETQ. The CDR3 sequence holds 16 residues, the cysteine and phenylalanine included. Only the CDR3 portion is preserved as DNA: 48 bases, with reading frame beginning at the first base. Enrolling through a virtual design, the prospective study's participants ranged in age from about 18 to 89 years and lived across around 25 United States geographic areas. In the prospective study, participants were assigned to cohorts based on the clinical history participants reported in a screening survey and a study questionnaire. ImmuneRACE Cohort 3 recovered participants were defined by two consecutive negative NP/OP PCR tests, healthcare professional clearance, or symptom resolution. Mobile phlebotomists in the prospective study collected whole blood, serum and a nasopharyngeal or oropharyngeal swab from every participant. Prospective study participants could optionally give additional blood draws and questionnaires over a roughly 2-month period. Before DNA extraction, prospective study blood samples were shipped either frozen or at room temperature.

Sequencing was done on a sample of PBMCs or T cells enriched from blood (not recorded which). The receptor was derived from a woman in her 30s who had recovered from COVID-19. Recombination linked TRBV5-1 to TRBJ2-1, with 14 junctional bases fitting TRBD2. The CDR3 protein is CASSSPGLAGVVEQFF. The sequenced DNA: TGCGCCAGCAGCTCACCGGGACTAGCGGGAGTCGTTGAGCAGTTCTTC. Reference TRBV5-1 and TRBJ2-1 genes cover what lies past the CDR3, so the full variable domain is KAGVTQTPRYLIKTRGQQVTLSCSPISGHRSVSWYQQTPGQGLQFLFEYFSETQRNKGNFPGRFSGRQFSNSRSEMNVSTLELGDSALYLCASSSPGLAGVVEQFFGPGTRLTVL.